The T cell receptor (beta chain) under discussion was sequenced for a study of blood T cell repertoires in COVID-19. At the level of the study: The United States, Italy and Spain were the sources of the acute and convalescent COVID-19 samples. Nucleic acid was either cDNA or gDNA, and it came from T cells, B-cell-depleted T cells, or PBMCs.

This CDR3 contains 12 residues. The germline V and J ends were trimmed by 7 bases and 5 bases, with 11 bases remaining between them. Germline V CDR1 and CDR2: LNHDA, SQIVND (reference sequence). As handled by the study authors: Estimated nucleated cell counts came from reference gene primer amplification. Data came from immunoSEQ multiplex PCR; TCRdb stores just in-frame clones and leaves some out. The V and J calls and clone size come from that table; D and trimming were worked out from the DNA. The data show 80,000 or so clones, roughly 78% seen once. The gene calls are TRBV19 and TRBJ1-2; possible D gene TRBD1, 5 bases. The sample taken for sequencing was peripheral blood. This clonotype was obtained from a woman aged 70-85 years with acute or convalescent COVID-19. The CDR3 DNA is TGTGCCAGTAAAGCCGGGACTTATGGCTACACCTTC. This gives the protein CASKAGTYGYTF.